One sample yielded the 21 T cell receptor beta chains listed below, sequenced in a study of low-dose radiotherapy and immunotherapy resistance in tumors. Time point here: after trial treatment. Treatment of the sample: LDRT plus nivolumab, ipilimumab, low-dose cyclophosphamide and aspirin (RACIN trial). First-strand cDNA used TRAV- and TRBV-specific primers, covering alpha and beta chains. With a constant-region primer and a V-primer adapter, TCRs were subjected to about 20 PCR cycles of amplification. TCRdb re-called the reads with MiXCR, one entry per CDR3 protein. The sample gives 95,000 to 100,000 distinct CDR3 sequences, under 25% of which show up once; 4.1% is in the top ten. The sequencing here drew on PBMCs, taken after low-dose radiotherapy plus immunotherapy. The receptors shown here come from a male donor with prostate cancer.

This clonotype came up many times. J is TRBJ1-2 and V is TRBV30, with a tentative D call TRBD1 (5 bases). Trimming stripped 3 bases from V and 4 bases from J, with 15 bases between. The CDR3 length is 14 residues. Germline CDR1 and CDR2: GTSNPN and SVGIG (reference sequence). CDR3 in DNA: TGTGCCTGGAGCGCCCCCTCCGGGGGCTATGGCTACACCTTC. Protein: CAWSAPSGGYGYTF.

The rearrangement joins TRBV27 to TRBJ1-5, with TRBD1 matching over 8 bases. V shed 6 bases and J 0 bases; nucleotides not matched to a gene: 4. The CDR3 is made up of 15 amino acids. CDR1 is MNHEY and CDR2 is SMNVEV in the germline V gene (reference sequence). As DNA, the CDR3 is TGTGCCAGCAGGATGGGACAGGTTAGCAATCAGCCCCAGCATTTT. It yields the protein CASRMGQVSNQPQHF.

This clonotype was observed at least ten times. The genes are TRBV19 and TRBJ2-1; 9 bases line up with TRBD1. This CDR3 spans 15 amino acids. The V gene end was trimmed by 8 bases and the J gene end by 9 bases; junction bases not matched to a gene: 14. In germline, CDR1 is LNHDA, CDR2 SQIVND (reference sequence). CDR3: CASGPGQGILGEQFF. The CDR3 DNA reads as TGTGCCAGTGGACCGGGACAGGGAATTTTGGGTGAGCAGTTCTTC. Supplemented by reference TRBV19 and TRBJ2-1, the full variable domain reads DGGITQSPKYLFRKEGQNVTLSCEQNLNHDAMYWYRQDPGQGLRLIYYSQIVNDFQKGDIAEGYSVSREKKESFPLTVTSAQKNPTAFYLCASGPGQGILGEQFFGPGTRLTVL.

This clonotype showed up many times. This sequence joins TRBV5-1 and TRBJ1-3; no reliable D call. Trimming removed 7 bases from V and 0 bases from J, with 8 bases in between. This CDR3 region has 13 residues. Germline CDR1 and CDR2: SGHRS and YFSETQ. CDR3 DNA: TGCGCCAGCGGGGTAGACTCTGGAAACACCATATATTTT. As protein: CASGVDSGNTIYF. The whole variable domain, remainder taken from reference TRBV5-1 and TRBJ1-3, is KAGVTQTPRYLIKTRGQQVTLSCSPISGHRSVSWYQQTPGQGLQFLFEYFSETQRNKGNFPGRFSGRQFSNSRSEMNVSTLELGDSALYLCASGVDSGNTIYFGEGSWLTVV.

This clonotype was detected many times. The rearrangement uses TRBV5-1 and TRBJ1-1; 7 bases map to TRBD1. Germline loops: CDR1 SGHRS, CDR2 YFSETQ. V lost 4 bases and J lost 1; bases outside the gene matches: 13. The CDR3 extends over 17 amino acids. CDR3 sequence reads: CASSQTPLRQGNTEAFF. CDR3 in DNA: TGCGCCAGCAGCCAAACGCCGTTACGACAGGGGAACACTGAAGCTTTCTTT.

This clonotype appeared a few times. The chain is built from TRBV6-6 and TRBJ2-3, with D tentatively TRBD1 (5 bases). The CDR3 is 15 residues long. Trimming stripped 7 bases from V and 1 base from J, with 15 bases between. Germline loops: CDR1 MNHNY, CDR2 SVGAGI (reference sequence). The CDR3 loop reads CASTSGLGRTDTQYF. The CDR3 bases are TGTGCCAGCACGTCCGGGTTGGGGCGCACAGATACGCAGTATTTT.

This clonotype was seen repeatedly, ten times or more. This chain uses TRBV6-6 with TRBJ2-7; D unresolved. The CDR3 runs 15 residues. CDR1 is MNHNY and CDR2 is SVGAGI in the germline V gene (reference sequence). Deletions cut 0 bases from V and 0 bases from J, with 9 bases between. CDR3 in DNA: TGTGCCAGCAGTTACTCGCCACCGGGCTCCTACGAGCAGTACTTC. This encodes CASSYSPPGSYEQYF.

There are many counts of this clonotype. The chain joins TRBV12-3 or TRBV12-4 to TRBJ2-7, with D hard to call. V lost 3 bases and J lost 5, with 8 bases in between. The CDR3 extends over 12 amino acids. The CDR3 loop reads CASSFGSHEQYF. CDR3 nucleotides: TGTGCCAGCAGTTTCGGCAGCCACGAGCAGTACTTC.

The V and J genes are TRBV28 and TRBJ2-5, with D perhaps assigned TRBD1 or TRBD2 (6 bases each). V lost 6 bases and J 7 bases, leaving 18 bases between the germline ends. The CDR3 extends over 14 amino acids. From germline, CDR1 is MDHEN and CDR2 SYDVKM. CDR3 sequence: CASRPGASEGTQYF. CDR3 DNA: TGTGCCAGCAGGCCAGGGGCTAGCGAGGGGACCCAGTACTTC.

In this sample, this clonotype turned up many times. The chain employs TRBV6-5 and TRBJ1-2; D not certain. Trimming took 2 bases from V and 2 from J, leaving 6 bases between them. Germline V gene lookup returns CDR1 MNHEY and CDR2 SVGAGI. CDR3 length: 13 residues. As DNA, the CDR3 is TGTGCCAGCAGTTACGACCGAAACTATGGCTACACCTTC. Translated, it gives CASSYDRNYGYTF.

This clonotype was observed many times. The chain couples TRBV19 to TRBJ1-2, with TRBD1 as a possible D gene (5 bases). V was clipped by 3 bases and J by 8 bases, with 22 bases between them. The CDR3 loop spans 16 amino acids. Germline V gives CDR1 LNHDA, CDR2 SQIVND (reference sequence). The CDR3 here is CASSIGARGQLRGYTF. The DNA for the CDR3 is TGTGCCAGTAGTATCGGCGCTCGGGGCCAACTGCGGGGCTACACCTTC.

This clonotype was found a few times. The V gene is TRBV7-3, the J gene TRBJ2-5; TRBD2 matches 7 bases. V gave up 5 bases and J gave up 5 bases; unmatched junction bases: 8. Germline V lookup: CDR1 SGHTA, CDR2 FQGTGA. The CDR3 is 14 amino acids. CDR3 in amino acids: CASSLAGVDETQYF. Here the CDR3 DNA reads TGTGCCAGCAGCCTGGCGGGGGTGGACGAGACCCAGTACTTC.

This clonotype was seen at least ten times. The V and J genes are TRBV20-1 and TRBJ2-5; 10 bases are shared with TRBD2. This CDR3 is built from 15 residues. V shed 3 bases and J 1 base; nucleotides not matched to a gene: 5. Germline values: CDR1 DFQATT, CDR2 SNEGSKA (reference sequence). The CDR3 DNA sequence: TGCAGTGCTAGTTCCTGGACTAGCGGCCAAGAGACCCAGTACTTC. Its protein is CSASSWTSGQETQYF.

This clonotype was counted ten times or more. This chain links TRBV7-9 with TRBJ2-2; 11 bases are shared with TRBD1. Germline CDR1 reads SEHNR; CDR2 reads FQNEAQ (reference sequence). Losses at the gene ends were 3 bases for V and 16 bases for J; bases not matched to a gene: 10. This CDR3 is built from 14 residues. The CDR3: CASSFRTGGESPFF. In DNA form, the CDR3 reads TGTGCCAGCAGCTTCCGGACAGGGGGCGAGAGTCCGTTTTTT.

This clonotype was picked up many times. Here the CDR3 DNA reads TGTGCCAGCAGCTTATCCCCTCGGACACATAGCAATCAGCCCCAGCATTTT. Translated, it gives CASSLSPRTHSNQPQHF. The genes are TRBV7-6 and TRBJ1-5; the D gene is possibly TRBD1 (5 bases). The CDR3 contains 17 residues. Trimming removed 2 bases from V and 0 bases from J, with 14 bases in between. From germline, CDR1 is SGHVS and CDR2 FNYEAQ.

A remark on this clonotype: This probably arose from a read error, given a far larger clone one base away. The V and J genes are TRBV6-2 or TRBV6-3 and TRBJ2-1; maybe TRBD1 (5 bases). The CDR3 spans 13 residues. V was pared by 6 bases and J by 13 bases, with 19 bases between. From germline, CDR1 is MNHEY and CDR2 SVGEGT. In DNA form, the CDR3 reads TGTGCCAGCAGCCGACAGAGGCAAGAGACCCAGTTCTTC. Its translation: CASSRQRQETQFF.

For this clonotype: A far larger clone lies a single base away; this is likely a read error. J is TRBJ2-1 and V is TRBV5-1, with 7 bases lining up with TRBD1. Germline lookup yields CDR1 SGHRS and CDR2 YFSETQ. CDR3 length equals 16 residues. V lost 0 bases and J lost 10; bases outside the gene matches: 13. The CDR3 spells CASSLGPTGSSYEQFF. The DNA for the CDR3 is TGCGCCAGCAGCTTGGGGCCGACAGGGAGCTCCTACGAGCAGTTCTTC.

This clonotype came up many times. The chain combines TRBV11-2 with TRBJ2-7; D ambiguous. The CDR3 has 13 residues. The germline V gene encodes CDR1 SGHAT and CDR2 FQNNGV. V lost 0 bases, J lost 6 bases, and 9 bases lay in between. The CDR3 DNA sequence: TGTGCCAGCAGCTTAGACCCAGCACGCGAGCAGTACTTC. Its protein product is CASSLDPAREQYF.

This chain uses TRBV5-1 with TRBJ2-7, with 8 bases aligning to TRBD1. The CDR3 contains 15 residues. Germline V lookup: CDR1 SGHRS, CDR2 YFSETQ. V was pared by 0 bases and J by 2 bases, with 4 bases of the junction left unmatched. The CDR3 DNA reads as TGCGCCAGCAGCTTGGGGGACAGGCCTCCCTACGAGCAGTACTTC. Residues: CASSLGDRPPYEQYF. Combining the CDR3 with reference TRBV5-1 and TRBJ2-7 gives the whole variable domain KAGVTQTPRYLIKTRGQQVTLSCSPISGHRSVSWYQQTPGQGLQFLFEYFSETQRNKGNFPGRFSGRQFSNSRSEMNVSTLELGDSALYLCASSLGDRPPYEQYFGPGTRLTVT.

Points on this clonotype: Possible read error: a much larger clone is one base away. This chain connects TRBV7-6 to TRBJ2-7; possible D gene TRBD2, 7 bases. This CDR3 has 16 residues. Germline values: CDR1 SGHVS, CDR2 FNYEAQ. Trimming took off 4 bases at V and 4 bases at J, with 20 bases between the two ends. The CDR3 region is CASSSWGGHGQYEQYF. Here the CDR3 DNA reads TGTGCCAGCAGCTCCTGGGGGGGCCATGGGCAATACGAGCAGTACTTC.

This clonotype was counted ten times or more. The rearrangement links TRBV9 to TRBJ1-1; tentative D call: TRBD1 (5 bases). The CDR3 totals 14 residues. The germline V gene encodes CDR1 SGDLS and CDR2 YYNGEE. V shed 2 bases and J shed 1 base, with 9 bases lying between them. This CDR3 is CASSVDGGNTEAFF. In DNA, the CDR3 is TGTGCCAGCAGCGTGGACGGGGGGAACACTGAAGCTTTCTTT.